This T cell receptor beta chain is drawn from a study of CD8+CD57+ T cells in acquired aplastic anemia. Study as a whole: The mean DNA yield obtained from sorted CD4+ and CD8+ cells came to approximately 3.2 ug. The study obtained 9 million to 11 million reads on average for CD4+ cells from healthy donors. Whole-study results and caveats: Both patients and controls carried the same twenty-nine CD8+ CDR3 sequences. Statistical testing detected no significant gap in CD8+ Simpson's diversity between patients and controls.

Genomic DNA served as template for TCR beta VDJ and CDR3 profiling. MiXCR was run by TCRdb on the reads, yielding one entry per CDR3 protein. The data hold some 150,000 distinct CDR3 sequences, with around 41% observed a single time. V dropped 1 base and J dropped 6; count of bases not matched to a gene: 4. The germline gives CDR1 LNHNV, CDR2 YYDKDF (reference sequence). There are 14 residues in the CDR3. This clonotype has a count of ten or more. Its specificity is not known. This clonotype originated in a human donor in good health, serving as a control. Sequencing was performed on sorted CD4+, CD8+, or CD8+CD57+ T cells (not recorded which) from PBMCs. The chain uses TRBV15 and TRBJ1-1; TRBD1 agrees at 8 bases. The CDR3 sequence is CATSRGTGWSEAFF. As DNA, the CDR3 is TGTGCCACCAGCAGAGGGACAGGGTGGTCTGAAGCTTTCTTT.